One and the same sample provided the 18 T cell receptor beta chains below, sequenced in a study of shared clonotypes between healthy human individuals. The repertoire was sequenced with immunoSEQ multiplex PCR; TCRdb's copy has only in-frame clones and lacks some. Seen here are about 110,000 clones, approximately 70% observed once, and the top ten hold roughly 22%. Sequenced: memory CD8+ T cells sorted from blood. Subset here: CD45RO+ cells pooled with CCR7-negative TemRA cells. All receptors derive from a woman aged 25-40 years in good health.

The CDR3 sequence: CAPRSARSYEQYF. The CDR3 DNA reads TGCGCCCCTCGTAGCGCCCGCTCCTACGAGCAGTACTTC. The rearrangement uses TRBV10-1 and TRBJ2-7, with TRBD2 as a possible D gene (5 bases). The CDR3 runs 13 residues. The V gene's germline CDR1 is WNHNN and CDR2 SYGVQD (reference sequence). V lost 11 bases to trimming and J lost 0 bases, with 14 bases between them.

V usage is TRBV19 and J usage is TRBJ1-5, with unresolved D. This CDR3 is built from 17 residues. The ends were cut back, 2 bases at V and 4 bases at J, with 18 bases in the middle. Germline CDR1 is LNHDA and CDR2 is SQIVND (reference sequence). The CDR3 nucleotides are TGTGCCAGTAGTATAAATGTTGGCTATGGGGTTAATCAGCCCCAGCATTTT. Translation gives CASSINVGYGVNQPQHF.

The rearrangement joins TRBV6-5 to TRBJ2-2; no definite D call. CDR1 MNHEY and CDR2 SVGAGI come from the germline V gene. CDR3 length equals 14 residues. V lost 6 bases and J 5 bases, leaving 13 bases between the germline ends. CDR3 bases: TGTGCCAGCAGACTCACGACTGAAACCGGGGAGCTGTTTTTT. Translated, it gives CASRLTTETGELFF.

This chain joins TRBV28 and TRBJ1-5, with 9 bases identical to TRBD1. CDR3 length: 14 residues. Germline CDR1 and CDR2: MDHEN and SYDVKM. V trimming: 6 bases; J trimming: 5 bases; junction bases outside the gene matches: 5. CDR3 DNA sequence: TGTGCCAGCAGGGCACAGGGGGCCCATCAGCCCCAGCATTTT. Its translation is CASRAQGAHQPQHF.

This chain connects TRBV25-1 to TRBJ2-5, with 9 bases lining up with TRBD1. The J call may be wrong; the DNA end is better matched by TRBJ2-7. Germline V gene data show CDR1 as MGHDK and CDR2 as SYGVNS. The CDR3 runs to 15 residues. DNA of the CDR3: TGTGCCAGCAGTGGCAAGGGACAGGGCCTGGACGAGCAGTACTTC. It yields the protein CASSGKGQGLDEQYF.

The chain carries TRBV7-9 and TRBJ2-7; the match to TRBD2 covers 13 bases. V trimming: 1 base; J trimming: 0 bases; junction bases outside the gene matches: 6. Germline CDR1 is SEHNR and CDR2 is FQNEAQ (reference sequence). This CDR3 is built from 18 residues. Written as DNA, the CDR3 is TGTGCCAGCAGCTTAGGGACTAGCGGGAGTGCGAGCTCCTACGAGCAGTACTTC. The encoded protein is CASSLGTSGSASSYEQYF.

The genes are TRBV4-2 and TRBJ2-1; TRBD2 aligns across 12 bases. The CDR3 contains 17 residues. Germline trimming cut 0 bases from V and 1 base from J; bases unmatched to any gene: 1. Germline V gene lookup returns CDR1 LGHNA and CDR2 YNFKEQ. CDR3 protein: CASSQDTSGRSYNEQFF. The DNA of the CDR3 is TGTGCCAGCAGCCAAGATACTAGCGGGAGGTCCTACAATGAGCAGTTCTTC.

The J gene is TRBJ1-2, the V gene TRBV7-9; 11 bases align to TRBD1. The CDR3 extends over 17 amino acids. After removal of 5 bases from V and 8 bases from J, the junction contained 16 bases not matched to a gene. Germline CDR1 is SEHNR and CDR2 is FQNEAQ (reference sequence). CDR3 region: CASSARTGGSSPGGYTF. The CDR3 DNA reads TGTGCCAGCAGCGCCCGGACAGGGGGCTCCTCCCCTGGGGGCTACACCTTC. The complete variable domain, with remaining parts taken from reference TRBV7-9 and TRBJ1-2, reads DTGVSQNPRHKITKRGQNVTFRCDPISEHNRLYWYRQTLGQGPEFLTYFQNEAQLEKSRLLSDRFSAERPKGSFSTLEIQRTEQGDSAMYLCASSARTGGSSPGGYTFGSGTRLTVV.

J is TRBJ2-2 and V is TRBV5-6, with D hard to call. Trimming removed 7 bases at V and 4 bases at J, with 17 bases between. Germline V gene data show CDR1 as SGHDT and CDR2 as YYEEEE. The CDR3 length is 15 residues. The CDR3 region is CASPRYGSGTGELFF. Written as DNA, the CDR3 is TGTGCCAGCCCGCGTTATGGGTCGGGCACCGGGGAGCTGTTTTTT.

This chain joins TRBV28 and TRBJ1-1; D perhaps matches TRBD1 (6 bases). Trimming pared 1 base from V and 8 bases from J, leaving 23 bases between. The CDR3 loop spans 17 amino acids. From germline, CDR1 is MDHEN and CDR2 SYDVKM. The CDR3 bases are TGTGCCAGCAGTTTATCTCCTGGGGGACATCGGTCGACCGAAGCTTTCTTT. It is translated as CASSLSPGGHRSTEAFF.

V is TRBV11-2 and J is TRBJ2-7, with 8 bases that match TRBD2. The CDR3 covers 15 residues. CDR1 is SGHAT and CDR2 is FQNNGV in the germline V gene. V lost 5 bases and J lost 2; bases outside the gene matches: 8. CDR3 residues: CASSPTSGLPYEQYF. CDR3 coding DNA: TGTGCCAGCAGCCCAACTAGCGGATTACCCTACGAGCAGTACTTC. Full variable domain (missing parts from reference TRBV11-2 and TRBJ2-7): EAGVAQSPRYKIIEKRQSVAFWCNPISGHATLYWYQQILGQGPKLLIQFQNNGVVDDSQLPKDRFSAERLKGVDSTLKIQPAKLEDSAVYLCASSPTSGLPYEQYFGPGTRLTVT.

The chain couples TRBV7-2 to TRBJ1-2, with D perhaps matching TRBD1 (6 bases). The CDR3 contains 15 residues. Germline loops: CDR1 SGHTA, CDR2 FQGNSA. The ends were cut back, 2 bases at V and 7 bases at J, with 17 bases in the middle. In nucleotides, the CDR3 is TGTGCCAGCAGCTTAAGCCAGGGAGAAGGGGGTGGCTACACCTTC. This encodes CASSLSQGEGGGYTF.

This clone appeared a few times. CDR3 sequence: CAWSLLGGIEYGYTF. CDR3 DNA: TGTGCCTGGAGTCTCCTGGGGGGCATAGAGTATGGCTACACCTTC. The chain carries TRBV30 and TRBJ1-2; D may be TRBD1 (6 bases). CDR1 is GTSNPN, CDR2 SVGIG, per germline (reference sequence). V dropped 2 bases and J dropped 5 bases, with 18 bases sitting between them. The CDR3 is made up of 15 amino acids.

The chain recombines TRBV15 with TRBJ1-1; D gene unclear. Germline assignment: CDR1 LNHNV and CDR2 YYDKDF (reference sequence). This CDR3 is 18 amino acids long. V was cut by 5 bases and J by 5 bases, with 27 bases left in between. CDR3 nucleotides: TGTGCCACCAGCTCTCATCTCGGTGGTAGGTCCAAGAAGACTGAAGCTTTCTTT. It specifies CATSSHLGGRSKKTEAFF. The full variable domain, in which reference TRBV15 and TRBJ1-1 provide the parts outside the CDR3, is DAMVIQNPRYQVTQFGKPVTLSCSQTLNHNVMYWYQQKSSQAPKLLFHYYDKDFNNEADTPDNFQSRRPNTSFCFLDIRSPGLGDTAMYLCATSSHLGGRSKKTEAFFGQGTRLTVV.

The rearrangement links TRBV6-4 to TRBJ2-1; 8 bases agree with TRBD2. CDR1 and CDR2 from the germline V gene are MRHNA and SNTAGT. There are 16 residues in the CDR3. Trimming took 0 bases from V and 4 from J; bases not matched to a gene: 5. The CDR3: CASSDSSAGEYNEQFF. The DNA of the CDR3 is TGTGCCAGCAGTGACTCGTCAGCGGGAGAGTACAATGAGCAGTTCTTC.

This clone came up a few times. The chain is built from TRBV5-1 and TRBJ1-1, with TRBD1 identical over 7 bases. CDR1 and CDR2 (germline): SGHRS, YFSETQ. J gave up 1 base and V 4 bases, and 7 bases lay outside the gene matches. This CDR3 region has 15 residues. CDR3 sequence: CASSRWGQWNTEAFF. DNA for the CDR3: TGCGCCAGCAGCAGATGGGGACAGTGGAACACTGAAGCTTTCTTT.

The chain combines TRBV2 with TRBJ2-1, with 7 bases that match TRBD1. The CDR3 is made up of 18 amino acids. CDR1 SNHLY and CDR2 FYNNEI come from the germline V gene. Germline trimming cut 4 bases from V and 0 bases from J; bases unmatched to any gene: 12. CDR3 in DNA: TGTGCCAGCAGTGGACAACGACAGGGTTCGGGCTCCTACAATGAGCAGTTCTTC. Encoded protein: CASSGQRQGSGSYNEQFF.

The genes are TRBV6-1 and TRBJ2-7; 11 nucleotides align to TRBD1. This CDR3 has 16 residues. Looked up from germline, CDR1 is MNHNS and CDR2 is SASEGT. The trim removed 2 bases at V and 5 bases at J, leaving 8 bases unmatched. As DNA, the CDR3 is TGTGCCAGCAGTGAATTACCGGGACAGGGGGGGAACGAGCAGTACTTC. Its protein is CASSELPGQGGNEQYF.